This TCR beta chain was identified in a study of glioma-infiltrating T cells after dendritic cell vaccination listed by TCRdb under 2016. Study-level background: Of the 15 glioblastoma patients in the cohort, all drawn from Phase I and II dendritic cell vaccination trials, 9 were newly diagnosed and 6 had recurrent disease. Patients received autologous tumor lysate-pulsed dendritic cell vaccination between 2003 and 2012. The vaccine was prepared from monocyte-derived dendritic cells that were cultured for around 7 days with IL-4 and GM-CSF and then pulsed overnight with autologous tumor lysate. Patients received three intradermal dendritic cell vaccine injections at biweekly intervals in the arm below the axilla. Deep sequencing of TCR beta CDR3 regions was used to quantify tumor-infiltrating lymphocyte content and compare tumor and blood repertoires in dendritic cell-vaccinated glioblastoma patients. Survival after dendritic cell vaccination was correlated with TCR sequencing metrics, such as TIL content and the overlap between tumor and blood repertoires.

Patients were selected on the basis of adequate residual fresh-frozen tumor tissue and more than two years of available survival data. None of the glioblastoma patients carried an isocitrate dehydrogenase mutation, although molecular status otherwise varied. PBMC were collected before vaccination, two weeks after the third vaccination, and at tumor progression if progression occurred. The Qiagen DNeasy Blood extraction Kit was used for extraction of genomic DNA. Remarks on this clone: No cognate antigen has been identified for it. No much larger clone is present one base from it, and per-base qualities are unavailable.

The immunoSEQ assay amplified TCRB CDR3 regions from about 2 micrograms of genomic DNA, or from all available DNA when less than that amount was available. The multiplex PCR relied on 60 forward primers for TCR V beta segments and 13 reverse primers for J beta segments. Synthetic control templates were spiked into each sample at limiting dilution to estimate reads per starting template. The Illumina HiSeq System generated 87 bp sequencing reads. The authors processed their data as follows. PCR and sequencing errors were removed by a nearest neighbor algorithm that merged closely related sequences. TCR overlap was measured as the percentage of unique tumor TCR beta sequences also present in the same patient's peripheral blood. What TCRdb holds here is the immuneACCESS table cut down to in-frame rearrangements. Part of the clones is not present; checked against another copy, under half of the missing clones reflect an unresolved V gene, and the others are unexplained. V and J calls and clone size are as listed in that table; D and trimming were resolved from the DNA. Here the sample has some 87,000 clones; 85% occur a single time. Clones ranked in the top ten supply 2.5% to 3% of the sample.

Between the V and J ends, shortened by 0 bases and 2 bases respectively, the junction contains 11 bases. The CDR3 numbers 15 residues from cysteine through phenylalanine. The CDR3 DNA has 45 bases and is translated from base 1. In the germline V gene, CDR1 corresponds to MGHRA and CDR2 to YSYEKL. What the study reported, not specific to this receptor: TCR clonality showed no direct relationship with survival, which suggests that a diverse polyclonal response may be important. Higher estimated pretreatment TIL content predicted longer time to progression and overall survival after dendritic cell vaccination. The cohort was small and heterogeneous, few patients had complete blood and tumor sets, and even fewer had initial-recurrent tumor pairs. The TCR overlap response model with three groups was called speculative and said to need prospective validation.

This specimen consisted of blood, obtained before dendritic cell vaccination. This TCR was recovered from a human donor with glioblastoma. The chain employs TRBV4-1 and TRBJ2-7; the D gene is possibly TRBD1, with 5 bases matching. The sequence in DNA is TGCGCCAGCAGCCAAGAACGCAGGGCGCCCTACGAGCAGTACTTC. Its protein reads: CASSQERRAPYEQYF.